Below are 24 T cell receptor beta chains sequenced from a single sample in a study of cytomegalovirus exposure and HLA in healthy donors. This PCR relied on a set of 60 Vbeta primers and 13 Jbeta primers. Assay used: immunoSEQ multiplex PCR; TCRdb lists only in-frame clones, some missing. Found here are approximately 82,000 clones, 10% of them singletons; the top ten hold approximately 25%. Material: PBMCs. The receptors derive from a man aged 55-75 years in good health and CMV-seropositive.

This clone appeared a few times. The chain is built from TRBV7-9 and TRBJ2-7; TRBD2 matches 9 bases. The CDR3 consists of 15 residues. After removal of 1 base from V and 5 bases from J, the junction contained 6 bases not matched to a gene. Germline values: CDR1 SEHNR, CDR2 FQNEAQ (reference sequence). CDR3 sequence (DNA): TGTGCCAGCAGCTTAGACAGCGGGAGGAGGAACGAGCAGTACTTC. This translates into CASSLDSGRRNEQYF. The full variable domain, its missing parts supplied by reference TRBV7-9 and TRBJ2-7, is DTGVSQNPRHKITKRGQNVTFRCDPISEHNRLYWYRQTLGQGPEFLTYFQNEAQLEKSRLLSDRFSAERPKGSFSTLEIQRTEQGDSAMYLCASSLDSGRRNEQYFGPGTRLTVT.

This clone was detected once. This CDR3 is CASSLSGGVETQYF. The CDR3 DNA follows: TGTGCCAGCAGTTTGTCAGGGGGAGTCGAGACCCAGTACTTC. The chain has TRBV28 and TRBJ2-5; 7 positions agree with TRBD1. This CDR3 is built from 14 residues. V trimming: 3 bases; J trimming: 5 bases; junction bases outside the gene matches: 6. Germline V gene sequence: CDR1 MDHEN, CDR2 SYDVKM.

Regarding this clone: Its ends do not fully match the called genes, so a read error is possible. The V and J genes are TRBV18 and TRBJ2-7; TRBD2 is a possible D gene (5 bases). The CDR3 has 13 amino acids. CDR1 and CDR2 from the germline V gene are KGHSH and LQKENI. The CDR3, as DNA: TGTGCCAGCTCACCACCCGGGGAGAGTTGGGTAAAGTTC. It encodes CASSPPGESWVKF.

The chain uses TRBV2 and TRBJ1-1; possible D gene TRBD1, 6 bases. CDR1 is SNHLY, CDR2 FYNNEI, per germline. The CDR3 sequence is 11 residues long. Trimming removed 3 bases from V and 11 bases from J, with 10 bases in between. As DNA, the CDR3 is TGTGCCAGCAGTGATCAGGGGTTTGCTTTCTTT. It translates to CASSDQGFAFF.

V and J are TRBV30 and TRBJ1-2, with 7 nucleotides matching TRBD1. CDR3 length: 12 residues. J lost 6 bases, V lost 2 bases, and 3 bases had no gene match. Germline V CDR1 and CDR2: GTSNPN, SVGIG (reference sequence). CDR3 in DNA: TGTGCCTGGAGTATCGGACAGGATGGCTACACCTTC. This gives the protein CAWSIGQDGYTF.

The CDR3 DNA follows: TGTGCCAGTAGTATAGATCGGGGCACCGGGGAGCTGTTTTTT. Translation gives CASSIDRGTGELFF. This rearrangement joins TRBV19 to TRBJ2-2, with D perhaps matching TRBD2 (5 bases). Germline V gene lookup returns CDR1 LNHDA and CDR2 SQIVND (reference sequence). V was shortened by 0 bases and J by 4 bases, with 6 bases between the two germline ends. The CDR3 is 14 amino acids. Based on the CDR3 plus reference TRBV19 and TRBJ2-2, the full variable domain is DGGITQSPKYLFRKEGQNVTLSCEQNLNHDAMYWYRQDPGQGLRLIYYSQIVNDFQKGDIAEGYSVSREKKESFPLTVTSAQKNPTAFYLCASSIDRGTGELFFGEGSRLTVL.

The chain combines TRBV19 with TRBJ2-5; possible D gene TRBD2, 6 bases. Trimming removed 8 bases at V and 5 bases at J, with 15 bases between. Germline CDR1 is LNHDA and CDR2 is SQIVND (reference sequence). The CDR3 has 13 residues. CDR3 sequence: CASGGNSGETQYF. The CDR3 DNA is TGTGCCAGTGGGGGTAACAGCGGGGAGACCCAGTACTTC.

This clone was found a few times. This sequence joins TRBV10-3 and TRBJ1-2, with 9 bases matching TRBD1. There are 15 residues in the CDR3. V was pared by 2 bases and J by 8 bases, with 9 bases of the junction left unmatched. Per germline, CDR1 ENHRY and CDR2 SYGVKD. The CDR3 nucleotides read TGTGCCATCAGTGAGCCGTGGGGGACAGGGTTAGGCTACACCTTC. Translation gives CAISEPWGTGLGYTF.

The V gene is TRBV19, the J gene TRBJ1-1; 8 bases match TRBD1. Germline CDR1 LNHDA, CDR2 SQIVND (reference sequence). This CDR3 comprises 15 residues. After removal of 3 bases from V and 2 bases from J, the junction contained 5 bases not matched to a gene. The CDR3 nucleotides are TGTGCCAGTAGTATCCCCGACAGGGGAAACACTGAAGCTTTCTTT. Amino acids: CASSIPDRGNTEAFF.

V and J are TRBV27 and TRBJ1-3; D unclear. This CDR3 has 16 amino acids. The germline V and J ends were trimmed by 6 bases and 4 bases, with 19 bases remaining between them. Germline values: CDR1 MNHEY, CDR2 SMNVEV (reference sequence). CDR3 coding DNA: TGTGCCAGCAGCCTAATTCCCCCGAGCTGGGGAAACACCATATATTTT. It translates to CASSLIPPSWGNTIYF.

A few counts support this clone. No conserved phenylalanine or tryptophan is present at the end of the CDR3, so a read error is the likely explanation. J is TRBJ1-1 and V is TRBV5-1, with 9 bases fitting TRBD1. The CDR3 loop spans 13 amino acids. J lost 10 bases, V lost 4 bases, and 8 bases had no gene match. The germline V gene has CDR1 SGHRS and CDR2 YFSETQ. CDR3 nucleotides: TGCGCCAGCAGCACTGGGACAGGGAATGTAGCTTTCCTT. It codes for CASSTGTGNVAFL.

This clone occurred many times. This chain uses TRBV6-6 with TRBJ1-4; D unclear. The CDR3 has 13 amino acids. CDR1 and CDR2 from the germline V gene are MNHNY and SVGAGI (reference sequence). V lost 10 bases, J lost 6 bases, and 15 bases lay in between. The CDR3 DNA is TGTGCCACCGCAGAGATTCGGGATGAAAAACTGTTTTTT. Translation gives CATAEIRDEKLFF.

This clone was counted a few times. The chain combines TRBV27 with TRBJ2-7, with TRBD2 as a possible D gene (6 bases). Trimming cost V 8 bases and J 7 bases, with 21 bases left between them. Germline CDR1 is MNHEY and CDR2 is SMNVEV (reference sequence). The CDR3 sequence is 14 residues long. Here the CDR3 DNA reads TGTGCCAGCTCTGGGGGGATTGGTATCGGGGAGCAGTACTTC. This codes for CASSGGIGIGEQYF.

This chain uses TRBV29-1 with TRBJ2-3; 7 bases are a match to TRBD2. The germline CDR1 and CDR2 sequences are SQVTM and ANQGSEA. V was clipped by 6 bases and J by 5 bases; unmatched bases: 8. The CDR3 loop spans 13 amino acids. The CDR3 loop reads CSVPPGGGDTQYF. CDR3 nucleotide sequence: TGCAGCGTGCCCCCGGGGGGAGGAGATACGCAGTATTTT.

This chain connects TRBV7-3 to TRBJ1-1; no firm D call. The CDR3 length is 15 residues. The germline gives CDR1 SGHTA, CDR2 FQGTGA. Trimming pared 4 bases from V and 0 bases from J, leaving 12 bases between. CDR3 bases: TGTGCCAGCAGCTCTTTGCTGGCCATGAACACTGAAGCTTTCTTT. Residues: CASSSLLAMNTEAFF.

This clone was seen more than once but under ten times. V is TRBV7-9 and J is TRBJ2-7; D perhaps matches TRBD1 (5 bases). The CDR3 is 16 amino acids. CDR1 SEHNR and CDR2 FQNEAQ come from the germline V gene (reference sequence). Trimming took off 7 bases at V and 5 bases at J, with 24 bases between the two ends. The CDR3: CASTDRRQLATHEQYF. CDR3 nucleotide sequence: TGTGCCAGCACCGATAGAAGACAGTTGGCAACCCACGAGCAGTACTTC.

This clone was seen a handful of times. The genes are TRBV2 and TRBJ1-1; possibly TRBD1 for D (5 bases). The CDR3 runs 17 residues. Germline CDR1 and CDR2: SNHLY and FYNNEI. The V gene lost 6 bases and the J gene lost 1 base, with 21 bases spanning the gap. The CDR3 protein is CASSLSGTLSGNTEAFF. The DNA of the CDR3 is TGTGCCAGCAGCCTCTCCGGGACTCTCTCGGGGAACACTGAAGCTTTCTTT.

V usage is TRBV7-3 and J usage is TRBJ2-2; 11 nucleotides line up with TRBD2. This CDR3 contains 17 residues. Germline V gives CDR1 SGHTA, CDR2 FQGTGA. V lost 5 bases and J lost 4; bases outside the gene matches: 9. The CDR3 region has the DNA TGTGCCAGCAGCCGGACCATAGCGGGAGGGAGCACCGGGGAGCTGTTTTTT. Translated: CASSRTIAGGSTGELFF.

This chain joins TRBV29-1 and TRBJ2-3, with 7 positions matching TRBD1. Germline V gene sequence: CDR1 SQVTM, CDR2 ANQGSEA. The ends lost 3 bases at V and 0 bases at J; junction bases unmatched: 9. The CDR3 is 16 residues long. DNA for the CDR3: TGCAGCGTTGATAACAGGGGAGTGGGAAGCACAGATACGCAGTATTTT. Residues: CSVDNRGVGSTDTQYF.

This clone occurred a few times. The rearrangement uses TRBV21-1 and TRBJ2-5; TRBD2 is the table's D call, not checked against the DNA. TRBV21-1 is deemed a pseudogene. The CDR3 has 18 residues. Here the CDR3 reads CASSKAGQAGGPDETQYF. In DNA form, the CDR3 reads TGTGCCAGCAGCAAAGCAGGCCAAGCGGGAGGTCCCGACGAGACCCAGTACTTC.

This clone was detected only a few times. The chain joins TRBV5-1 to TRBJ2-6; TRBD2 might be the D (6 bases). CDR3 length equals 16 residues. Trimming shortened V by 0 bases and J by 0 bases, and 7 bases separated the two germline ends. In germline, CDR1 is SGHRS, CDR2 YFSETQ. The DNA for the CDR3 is TGCGCCAGCAGCTTGGCCGGGGGCTCTGGGGCCAACGTCCTGACTTTC. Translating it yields CASSLAGGSGANVLTF. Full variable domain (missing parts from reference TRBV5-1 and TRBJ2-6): KAGVTQTPRYLIKTRGQQVTLSCSPISGHRSVSWYQQTPGQGLQFLFEYFSETQRNKGNFPGRFSGRQFSNSRSEMNVSTLELGDSALYLCASSLAGGSGANVLTFGAGSRLTVL.

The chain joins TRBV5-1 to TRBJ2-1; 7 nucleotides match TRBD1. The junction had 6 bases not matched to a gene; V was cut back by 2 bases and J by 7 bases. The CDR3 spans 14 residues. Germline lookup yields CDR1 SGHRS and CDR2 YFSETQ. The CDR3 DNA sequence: TGCGCCAGCAGCTTCGGACAGGAAACAAATGAGCAGTTCTTC. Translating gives CASSFGQETNEQFF.

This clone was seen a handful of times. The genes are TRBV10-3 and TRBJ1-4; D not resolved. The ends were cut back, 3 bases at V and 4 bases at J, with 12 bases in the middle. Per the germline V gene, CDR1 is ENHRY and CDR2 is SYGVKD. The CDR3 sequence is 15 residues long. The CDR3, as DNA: TGTGCCATCAGTGATCGAGGGAAGGATAATGAAAAACTGTTTTTT. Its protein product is CAISDRGKDNEKLFF.

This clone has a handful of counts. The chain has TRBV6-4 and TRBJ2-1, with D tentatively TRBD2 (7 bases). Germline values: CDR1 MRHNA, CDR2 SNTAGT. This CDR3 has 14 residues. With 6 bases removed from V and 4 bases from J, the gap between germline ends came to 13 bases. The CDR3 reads CASSRTAGYNEQFF. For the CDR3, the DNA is TGTGCCAGCAGCAGGACAGCGGGGTACAATGAGCAGTTCTTC.